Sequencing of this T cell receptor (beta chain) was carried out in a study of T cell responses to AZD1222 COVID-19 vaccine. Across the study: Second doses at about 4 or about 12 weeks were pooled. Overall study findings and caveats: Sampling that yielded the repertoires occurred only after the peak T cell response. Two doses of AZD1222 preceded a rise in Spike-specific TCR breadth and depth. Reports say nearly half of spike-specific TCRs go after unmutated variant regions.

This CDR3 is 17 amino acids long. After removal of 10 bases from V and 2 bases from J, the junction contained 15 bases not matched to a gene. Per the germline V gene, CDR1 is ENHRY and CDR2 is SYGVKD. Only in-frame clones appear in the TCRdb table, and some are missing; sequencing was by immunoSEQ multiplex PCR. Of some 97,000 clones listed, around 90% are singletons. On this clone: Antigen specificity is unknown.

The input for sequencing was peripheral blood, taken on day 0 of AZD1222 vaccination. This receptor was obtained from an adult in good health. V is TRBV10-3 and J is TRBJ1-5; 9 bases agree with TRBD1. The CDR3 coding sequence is TGTGCCACAGAACCGGGACAGGGAGTGTTGGGCAATCAGCCCCAGCATTTT. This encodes CATEPGQGVLGNQPQHF.